These 9 T cell receptor beta chains came from one sample sequenced in a study of blood T cells in healthy people across ages. A second PCR, run for roughly 7 to 11 cycles, used a sample-barcoded 5' primer plus a J-beta primer mix. TCRdb itself ran the 5' RACE reads through MiXCR, one entry per CDR3 protein. The sample lists about 290,000 distinct CDR3 sequences, roughly a quarter occurring once. The sequenced material came from blood. These receptors all stem from a woman in her seventies in good health.

The sample holds a few counts of this clonotype. Here the CDR3 DNA reads TGTGCCAGCAGCGCCCGCTCTGGGGCCAACGTCCTGACTTTC. The encoded protein is CASSARSGANVLTF. The chain couples TRBV7-6 to TRBJ2-6; D not resolved. Trimming shortened V by 5 bases and J by 0 bases, and 5 bases separated the two germline ends. The CDR3 spans 14 residues. CDR1 and CDR2 from the germline V gene are SGHVS and FNYEAQ.

The sample holds a few counts of this clonotype. The gene calls are TRBV5-1 and TRBJ2-7; 9 bases match TRBD1. Unmatched junction bases numbered 3, after V lost 1 base and J lost 1 base. The CDR3 is 15 residues long. In germline, CDR1 is SGHRS, CDR2 YFSETQ. CDR3 nucleotides: TGCGCCAGCAGCTTGTCGACAGGGGGTTCCTACGAGCAGTACTTC. This translates into CASSLSTGGSYEQYF.

The CDR3 region is CASSLAPSGDRTYEQYF. The CDR3 bases are TGCGCCAGCAGCTTGGCTCCTAGCGGGGACCGAACCTACGAGCAGTACTTC. This chain connects TRBV5-1 to TRBJ2-1; TRBD2 matches at 9 bases. The DNA end is more similar to TRBJ2-7, so the J call may be wrong. Germline assignment: CDR1 SGHRS and CDR2 YFSETQ. The CDR3 covers 17 residues.

This clonotype was seen many times. The chain uses TRBV20-1 and TRBJ1-6, with a possible D match to TRBD1 (6 bases). V was pared by 2 bases and J by 5 bases, with 10 bases between. This CDR3 contains 14 residues. Germline CDR1 and CDR2: DFQATT and SNEGSKA (reference sequence). The CDR3 sequence: CSARTGTHNSPLHF. The CDR3 DNA reads TGCAGTGCTAGAACCGGGACACATAATTCACCCCTCCACTTT.

The chain links TRBV12-3 or TRBV12-4 to TRBJ2-7; TRBD1 aligns across 7 bases. The CDR3 runs 13 residues. V lost 5 bases to trimming and J lost 7 bases; unmatched junction nucleotides: 8. The CDR3: CASSRQGSGEQYF. The DNA for the CDR3 is TGTGCCAGCAGTCGACAGGGTTCTGGGGAGCAGTACTTC.

Many counts were recorded for this clonotype. V is TRBV20-1 and J is TRBJ2-1; D could derive from TRBD1 or TRBD2 (6 bases each). Per the germline V gene, CDR1 is DFQATT and CDR2 is SNEGSKA (reference sequence). The CDR3 runs to 15 residues. V lost 5 bases and J lost 0, with 14 bases in between. The CDR3 here is CSAPGGGFSYNEQFF. Written as DNA, the CDR3 is TGCAGTGCTCCCGGAGGGGGGTTCTCCTACAATGAGCAGTTCTTC.

The chain joins TRBV5-1 to TRBJ2-7, with 10 nucleotides matching TRBD2. With 3 bases clipped from V and 7 bases from J, the junction kept 7 bases outside the gene matches. Per the germline V gene, CDR1 is SGHRS and CDR2 is YFSETQ. This CDR3 is built from 14 residues. CDR3 sequence reads: CASSSGTSVGEQYF. The DNA for the CDR3 is TGCGCCAGCAGCTCCGGGACTAGCGTCGGTGAGCAGTACTTC.

This clonotype showed up just a few times. This chain uses TRBV4-2 with TRBJ2-2, with TRBD2 matching over 8 bases. With 5 bases clipped from V and 1 base from J, the junction kept 12 bases outside the gene matches. CDR1 and CDR2 (germline): LGHNA, YNFKEQ. This CDR3 is built from 18 residues. CDR3 DNA: TGTGCCAGCAGCACTCGAAAGGATACTAGCGGGAACACCGGGGAGCTGTTTTTT. Its translation is CASSTRKDTSGNTGELFF.

The CDR3 nucleotides read TGTGCCAGCAGCCCCGGCCAGTTGGGTAATGAGCAGTTCTTC. Its protein is CASSPGQLGNEQFF. This chain uses TRBV7-6 with TRBJ2-1; D uncertain. Per germline, CDR1 SGHVS and CDR2 FNYEAQ. The CDR3 runs to 14 residues. V was clipped by 5 bases and J by 7 bases, with 15 bases between them.